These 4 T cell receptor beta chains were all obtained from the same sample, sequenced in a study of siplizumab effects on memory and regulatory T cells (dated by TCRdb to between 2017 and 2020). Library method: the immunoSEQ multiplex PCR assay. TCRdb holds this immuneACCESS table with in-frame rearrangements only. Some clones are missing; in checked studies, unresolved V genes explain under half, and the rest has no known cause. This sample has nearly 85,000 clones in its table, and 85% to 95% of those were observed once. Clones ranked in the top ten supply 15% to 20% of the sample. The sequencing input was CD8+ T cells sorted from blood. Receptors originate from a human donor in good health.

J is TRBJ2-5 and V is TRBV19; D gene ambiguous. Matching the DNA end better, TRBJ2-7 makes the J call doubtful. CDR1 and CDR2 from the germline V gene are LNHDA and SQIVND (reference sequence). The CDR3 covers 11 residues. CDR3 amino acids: CASSIPGEQYF. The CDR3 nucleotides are TGTGCCAGTAGTATTCCGGGCGAGCAGTACTTC.

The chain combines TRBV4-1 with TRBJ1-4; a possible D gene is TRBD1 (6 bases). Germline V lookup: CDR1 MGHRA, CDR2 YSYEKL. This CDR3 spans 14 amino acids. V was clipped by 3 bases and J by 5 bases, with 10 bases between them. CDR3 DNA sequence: TGCGCCAGCAGCCACCGGGACACCAATGAAAAACTGTTTTTT. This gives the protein CASSHRDTNEKLFF.

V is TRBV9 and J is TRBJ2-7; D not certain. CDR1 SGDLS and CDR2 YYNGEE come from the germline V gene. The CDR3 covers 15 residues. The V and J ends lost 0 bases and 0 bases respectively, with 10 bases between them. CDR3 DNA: TGTGCCAGCAGCGTAGCCAGCGCGACCTCCTACGAGCAGTACTTC. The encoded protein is CASSVASATSYEQYF.

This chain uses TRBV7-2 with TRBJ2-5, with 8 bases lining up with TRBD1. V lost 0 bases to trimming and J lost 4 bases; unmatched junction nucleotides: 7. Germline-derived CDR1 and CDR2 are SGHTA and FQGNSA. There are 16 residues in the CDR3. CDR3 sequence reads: CASSLAGRGQVETQYF. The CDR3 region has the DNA TGTGCCAGCAGCTTAGCCGGCAGGGGGCAAGTAGAGACCCAGTACTTC.